Listed below are T cell receptor beta chains from one sample, sequenced in a study of CD8 T cells in ankylosing spondylitis. TCRdb passed the 5' RACE reads through MiXCR, listing each CDR3 protein once. The sample has about 500,000 distinct CDR3 sequences; about 5.4% are singletons. What was sequenced was blood, either unsorted or a sorted T cell fraction (not recorded which). The receptors here all came from a male donor with ankylosing spondylitis. The CDR3 runs from the conserved cysteine through the conserved F or W. The D gene is left open where the match is weak. Clone size is stated in some rows and not others, as once, few, many or a class when expanded.

d_gene: .; j_gene: TRBJ1-2; abundance: .; v_gene: TRBV6-1; CDR3nt: TGTGCCACCTATGACAGCTCCTATGGCTACACCTTC; CDR3aa: CATYDSSYGYTF
d_gene: TRBD1; j_gene: TRBJ1-2; abundance: many; v_gene: TRBV27; CDR3nt: TGTGCCAGCAGTTTATGGCAGGGGGTTGGGGGCTACACCTTC; CDR3aa: CASSLWQGVGGYTF
d_gene: .; j_gene: TRBJ2-7; abundance: .; v_gene: TRBV2; CDR3nt: TGTGCCAGCCTGTTATCGGGCGAGCAGTACTTC; CDR3aa: CASLLSGEQYF
d_gene: .; j_gene: TRBJ2-6; abundance: .; v_gene: TRBV7-2; CDR3nt: TGTGCCAGCAGCCCCAACAGGTCCGGGGCCAACGTCCTGACTTTC; CDR3aa: CASSPNRSGANVLTF
d_gene: .; j_gene: TRBJ1-1; abundance: many; v_gene: TRBV29-1; CDR3nt: TGCAGCGTGGCGAGCACTGAAGCTTTCTTT; CDR3aa: CSVASTEAFF
d_gene: .; j_gene: TRBJ2-1; abundance: many; v_gene: TRBV25-1; CDR3nt: TGTGCCAGCAGTGACTATTTTAAACCGCGAAATGAGCAGTTCTTC; CDR3aa: CASSDYFKPRNEQFF
d_gene: .; j_gene: TRBJ1-4; abundance: many; v_gene: TRBV10-3; CDR3nt: TGTGCCATCAGTGAAATGGCAGGGCCGGGAGAAAAACTGTTTTTT; CDR3aa: CAISEMAGPGEKLFF
d_gene: .; j_gene: TRBJ2-1; abundance: many; v_gene: TRBV5-1; CDR3nt: TGCGCCAGCAGCAAGAATCCCTTCTCCTACAATGAGCAGTTCTTC; CDR3aa: CASSKNPFSYNEQFF
d_gene: TRBD2; j_gene: TRBJ2-7; abundance: many; v_gene: TRBV5-1; CDR3nt: TGCGCCAGCAGCTACTTAGCGGGAGGGCCCTACGAGCAGTACTTC; CDR3aa: CASSYLAGGPYEQYF
d_gene: .; j_gene: TRBJ1-2; abundance: many; v_gene: TRBV5-1; CDR3nt: TGCGCCAGCAGCCTGGGGCAGGGGACTATGGGCGGCTACACCTTC; CDR3aa: CASSLGQGTMGGYTF
d_gene: .; j_gene: TRBJ2-2; abundance: many; v_gene: TRBV20-1; CDR3nt: TGCAGTGCTAATAGAATTAACACCGGGGAGCTGTTTTTT; CDR3aa: CSANRINTGELFF
d_gene: TRBD2; j_gene: TRBJ2-7; abundance: many; v_gene: TRBV6-2/TRBV6-3; CDR3nt: TGTGCCAGCAGCCCGGGAGGAGCCCAGGGGCAGTACTTC; CDR3aa: CASSPGGAQGQYF
d_gene: .; j_gene: TRBJ1-5; abundance: many; v_gene: TRBV11-1; CDR3nt: TGTGCCAGCAGCTTAACAGGCACCCAGCCCCAGCATTTT; CDR3aa: CASSLTGTQPQHF
d_gene: .; j_gene: TRBJ1-2; abundance: many; v_gene: TRBV6-1; CDR3nt: TGTGCCAGCAGAGGGATCCTCCTGCTCTATGGCTACACCTTC; CDR3aa: CASRGILLLYGYTF
d_gene: .; j_gene: TRBJ2-1; abundance: many; v_gene: TRBV5-1; CDR3nt: TGCGCCAGCAGCTTGGTCAGCTCCTACAATGAGCAGTTCTTC; CDR3aa: CASSLVSSYNEQFF
d_gene: .; j_gene: TRBJ2-3; abundance: many; v_gene: TRBV20-1; CDR3nt: TGCAGTGCGTTCCGGTCCCTCGCCACAGATACGCGGTATTTT; CDR3aa: CSAFRSLATDTRYF
d_gene: TRBD2; j_gene: TRBJ2-1; abundance: many; v_gene: TRBV5-1; CDR3nt: TGCGCCAGCAGCCCTAGCGGAGCAAACAATGAGCAGTTCTTC; CDR3aa: CASSPSGANNEQFF
d_gene: TRBD2; j_gene: TRBJ2-1; abundance: many; v_gene: TRBV11-2; CDR3nt: TGTGCCAGCAGCTTAGCCCAGCGGGGGTACAATGAGCAGTTCTTC; CDR3aa: CASSLAQRGYNEQFF
d_gene: .; j_gene: TRBJ2-5; abundance: few; v_gene: TRBV5-5; CDR3nt: TGTGCCAGCAGCTTGGAAGGCTGGGGCGAGACCCAGTACTTC; CDR3aa: CASSLEGWGETQYF
d_gene: .; j_gene: TRBJ1-2; abundance: many; v_gene: TRBV7-2; CDR3nt: TGTGCCAGCAGCTTAGAGAACTATGGCTACACCTTC; CDR3aa: CASSLENYGYTF
d_gene: .; j_gene: TRBJ1-5; abundance: many; v_gene: TRBV7-2; CDR3nt: TGTGCCAGCAGCTTTATTAATAGCAATCAGCCCCAGCATTTT; CDR3aa: CASSFINSNQPQHF
d_gene: .; j_gene: TRBJ1-6; abundance: many; v_gene: TRBV20-1; CDR3nt: TGCAGTGCCGCCGGGGCCTTAAATTCACCCCTCCACTTT; CDR3aa: CSAAGALNSPLHF
d_gene: .; j_gene: TRBJ1-1; abundance: many; v_gene: TRBV7-6; CDR3nt: TGTGCCAGCAGCTTGACGAGTATCTCAAGGACTGAAGCTTTCTTT; CDR3aa: CASSLTSISRTEAFF
d_gene: TRBD2; j_gene: TRBJ2-2; abundance: many; v_gene: TRBV4-2; CDR3nt: TGTGCCAGCAGCCGCGGACTAGCGGGAGGGCCTGGCACCGGGGAGCTGTTTTTT; CDR3aa: CASSRGLAGGPGTGELFF
d_gene: .; j_gene: TRBJ1-1; abundance: many; v_gene: TRBV6-5; CDR3nt: TGTGCCAGCAGTTCCTTCAAGGGGGGCCGGACTGAAGCTTTCTTT; CDR3aa: CASSSFKGGRTEAFF
d_gene: .; j_gene: TRBJ2-3; abundance: many; v_gene: TRBV6-5; CDR3nt: TGTGCCAGCAGTTACTCTGGCAGGACAGATACGCAGTATTTT; CDR3aa: CASSYSGRTDTQYF
d_gene: .; j_gene: TRBJ2-7; abundance: many; v_gene: TRBV12-3/TRBV12-4; CDR3nt: TGTGCCAGCAGTTTTGGGGAATCCTACGAGCAGTACTTC; CDR3aa: CASSFGESYEQYF